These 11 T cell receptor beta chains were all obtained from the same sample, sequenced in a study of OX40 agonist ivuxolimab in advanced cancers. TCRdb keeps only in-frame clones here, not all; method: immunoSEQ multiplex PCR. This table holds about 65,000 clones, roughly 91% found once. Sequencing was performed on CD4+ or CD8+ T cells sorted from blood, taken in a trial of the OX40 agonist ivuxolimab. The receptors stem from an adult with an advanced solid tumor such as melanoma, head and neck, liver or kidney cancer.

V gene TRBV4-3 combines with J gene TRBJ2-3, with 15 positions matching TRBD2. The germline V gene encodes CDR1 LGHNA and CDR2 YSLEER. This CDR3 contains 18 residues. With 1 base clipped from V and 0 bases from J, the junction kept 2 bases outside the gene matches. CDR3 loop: CASSQGTSGGASTDTQYF. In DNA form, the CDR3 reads TGCGCCAGCAGCCAAGGGACTAGCGGGGGGGCTAGCACAGATACGCAGTATTTT.

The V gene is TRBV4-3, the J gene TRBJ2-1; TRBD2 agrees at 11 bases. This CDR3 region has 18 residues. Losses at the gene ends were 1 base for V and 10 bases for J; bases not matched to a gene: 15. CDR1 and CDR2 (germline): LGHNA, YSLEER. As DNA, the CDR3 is TGCGCCAGCAGCCAAGCCACCTCGGGTAGCGGGGGGGCGAAAGAGCAGTTCTTC. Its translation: CASSQATSGSGGAKEQFF.

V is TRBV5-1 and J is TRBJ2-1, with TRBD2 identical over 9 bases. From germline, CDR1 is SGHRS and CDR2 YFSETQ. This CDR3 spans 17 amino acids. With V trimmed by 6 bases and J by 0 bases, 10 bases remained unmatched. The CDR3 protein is CASNSGGQRSSYNEQFF. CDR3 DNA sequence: TGCGCCAGCAATAGCGGGGGCCAAAGGAGCTCCTACAATGAGCAGTTCTTC.

CDR3 bases: TGTGCCAGCAGCCAGAGGGGTCTGACGGCGGAAAAACTGTTTTTT. The encoded protein is CASSQRGLTAEKLFF. V and J are TRBV27 and TRBJ1-4, with a tentative D call TRBD1 (5 bases). With 6 bases removed from V and 8 bases from J, the gap between germline ends came to 19 bases. This CDR3 spans 15 amino acids. Per the germline V gene, CDR1 is MNHEY and CDR2 is SMNVEV (reference sequence).

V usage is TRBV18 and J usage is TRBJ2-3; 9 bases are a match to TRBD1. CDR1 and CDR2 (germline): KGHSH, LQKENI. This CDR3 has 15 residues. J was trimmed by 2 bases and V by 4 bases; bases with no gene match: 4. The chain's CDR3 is CASSRGTGLTDTQYF. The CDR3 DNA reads TGTGCCAGCTCACGCGGGACAGGGCTCACAGATACGCAGTATTTT.

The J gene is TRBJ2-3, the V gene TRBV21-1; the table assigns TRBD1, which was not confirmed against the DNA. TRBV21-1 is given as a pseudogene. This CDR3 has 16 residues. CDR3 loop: CASSKEDSLGCDTQYF. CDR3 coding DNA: TGTGCCAGCAGCAAAGAGGACAGCTTAGGATGCGATACGCAGTATTTT.

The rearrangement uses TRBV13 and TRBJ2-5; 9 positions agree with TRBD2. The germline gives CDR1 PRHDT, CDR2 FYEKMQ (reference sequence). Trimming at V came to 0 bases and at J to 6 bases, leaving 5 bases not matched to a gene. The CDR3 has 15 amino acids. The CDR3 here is CASSLGRGGPKTQYF. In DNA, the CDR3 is TGTGCCAGCAGCTTAGGGCGGGGGGGCCCAAAGACCCAGTACTTC. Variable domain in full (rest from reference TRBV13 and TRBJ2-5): AAGVIQSPRHLIKEKRETATLKCYPIPRHDTVYWYQQGPGQDPQFLISFYEKMQSDKGSIPDRFSAQQFSDYHSELNMSSLELGDSALYFCASSLGRGGPKTQYFGPGTRLLVL.

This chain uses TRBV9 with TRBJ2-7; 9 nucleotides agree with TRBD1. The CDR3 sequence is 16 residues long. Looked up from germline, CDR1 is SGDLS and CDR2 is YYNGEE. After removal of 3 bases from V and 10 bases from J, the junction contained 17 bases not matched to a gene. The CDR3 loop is CASSDEPQGAHLDQYF. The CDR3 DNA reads TGTGCCAGCAGCGATGAACCACAGGGGGCGCATTTAGATCAGTACTTC.

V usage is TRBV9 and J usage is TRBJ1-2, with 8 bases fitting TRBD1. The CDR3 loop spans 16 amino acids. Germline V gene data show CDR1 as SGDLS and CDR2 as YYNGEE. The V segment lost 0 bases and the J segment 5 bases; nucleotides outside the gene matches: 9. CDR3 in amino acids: CASSVGTGSSTYGYTF. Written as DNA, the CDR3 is TGTGCCAGCAGCGTAGGGACAGGGTCGAGCACTTATGGCTACACCTTC. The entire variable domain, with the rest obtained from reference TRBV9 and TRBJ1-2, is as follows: DSGVTQTPKHLITATGQRVTLRCSPRSGDLSVYWYQQSLDQGLQFLIQYYNGEERAKGNILERFSAQQFPDLHSELNLSSLELGDSALYFCASSVGTGSSTYGYTFGSGTRLTVV.

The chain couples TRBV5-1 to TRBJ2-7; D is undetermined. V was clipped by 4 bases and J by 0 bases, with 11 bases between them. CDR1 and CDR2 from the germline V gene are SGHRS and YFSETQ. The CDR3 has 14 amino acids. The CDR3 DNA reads TGCGCCAGCAGCCATCTTGACAACTCCTACGAGCAGTACTTC. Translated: CASSHLDNSYEQYF. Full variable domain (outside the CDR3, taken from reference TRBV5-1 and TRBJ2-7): KAGVTQTPRYLIKTRGQQVTLSCSPISGHRSVSWYQQTPGQGLQFLFEYFSETQRNKGNFPGRFSGRQFSNSRSEMNVSTLELGDSALYLCASSHLDNSYEQYFGPGTRLTVT.

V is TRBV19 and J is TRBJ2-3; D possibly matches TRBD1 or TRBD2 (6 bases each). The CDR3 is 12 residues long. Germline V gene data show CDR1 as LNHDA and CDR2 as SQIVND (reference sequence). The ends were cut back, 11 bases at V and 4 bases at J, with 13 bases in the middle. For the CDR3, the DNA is TGTGCCTCTCCCGGGGGCTCAGATACGCAGTATTTT. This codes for CASPGGSDTQYF.